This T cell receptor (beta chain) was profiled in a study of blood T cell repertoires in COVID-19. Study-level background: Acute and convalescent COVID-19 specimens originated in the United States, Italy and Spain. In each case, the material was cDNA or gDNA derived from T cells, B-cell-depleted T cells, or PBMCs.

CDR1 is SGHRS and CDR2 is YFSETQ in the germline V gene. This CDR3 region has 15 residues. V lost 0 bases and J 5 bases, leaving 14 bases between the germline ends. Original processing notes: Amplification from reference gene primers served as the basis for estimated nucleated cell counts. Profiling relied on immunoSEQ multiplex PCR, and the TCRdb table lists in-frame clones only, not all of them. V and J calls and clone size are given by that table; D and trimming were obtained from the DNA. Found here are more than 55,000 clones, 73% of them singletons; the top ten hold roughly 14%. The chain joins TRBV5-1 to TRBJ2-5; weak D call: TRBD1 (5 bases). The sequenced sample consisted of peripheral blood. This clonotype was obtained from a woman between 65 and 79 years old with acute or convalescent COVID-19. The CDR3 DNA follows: TGCGCCAGCAGCTTGGCCATGGGGCGCAGGGAGACCCAGTACTTC. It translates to CASSLAMGRRETQYF.